The clone carrying this TCR beta chain was recorded a few times. The antigen remains undetermined. The source of the sample is a study of T cell responses to AZD1222 COVID-19 vaccine. General study points: Nearly half of spike-specific TCRs reportedly go after variant regions that carry no mutations. A mostly white British donor set with more females was recruited, and clonal diversity was possibly underestimated.

TCRdb keeps only in-frame clones here, not all; method: immunoSEQ multiplex PCR. There are about 100,000 clones in the sample; over 75% occur only once, and 2.8% lies in the top ten. Germline loops: CDR1 SNHLY, CDR2 FYNNEI. V dropped 7 bases and J dropped 0 bases, with 6 bases sitting between them. This CDR3 is built from 12 residues. This clonotype was obtained from an adult in good health. Sequences were derived from peripheral blood, sampled on day 0 of AZD1222 vaccination. The chain couples TRBV2 to TRBJ1-1; the D is unclear. The CDR3 region is CASKRVNTEAFF. CDR3 in DNA: TGTGCCAGCAAACGAGTGAACACTGAAGCTTTCTTT.